This T cell receptor beta chain was sequenced in a study of CD8 T cells in cerebrospinal fluid in Alzheimer's disease. No participant had an acute infectious disease, and all were physically fit. TCRdb reanalyzed the 10x single-cell sequencing reads and collapses them to one entry per CDR3 protein, without DNA. The sample yields some 750 distinct CDR3 sequences, of which the top ten take up approximately 20%. The CDR3 length is 16 residues. Per germline, CDR1 MNHEY and CDR2 SMNVEV (reference sequence). This clonotype is classed as medium-sized by frequency. The sample taken for sequencing was cerebrospinal fluid. This chain links TRBV27 with TRBJ2-3; checking the TCRdb D call of TRBD1 is not possible without DNA. The receptor's source is a human donor in good health. The CDR3 is CASSSRQGRFTDTQYF.